Described below is a single T cell receptor (beta chain) sequence and its context. The antigen is unknown. Repertoires were generated with immunoSEQ multiplex PCR, while TCRdb's copy carries only in-frame clones and drops some. The sample yields 100,000 to 150,000 clones, approximately 90% seen once. CDR3 length equals 13 residues. V shed 2 bases and J 10 bases; nucleotides not matched to a gene: 4. This entry is derived from a study of T cell responses to AZD1222 COVID-19 vaccine. Study-level findings and limits: Once two AZD1222 doses were given, Spike-specific TCR breadth and depth went up. Donors in the cohort were predominantly white British and more often female, and clonal diversity was possibly underestimated.

The chain combines TRBV12-3 or TRBV12-4 with TRBJ2-1; 8 bases are a match to TRBD2. This clonotype originated in an adult in good health. Specimen: peripheral blood, collected on day 0 of AZD1222 vaccination. This chain's CDR3 is CASSLLGRGEQFF. The CDR3 DNA sequence: TGTGCCAGCAGTTTACTCGGGAGGGGGGAGCAGTTCTTC.